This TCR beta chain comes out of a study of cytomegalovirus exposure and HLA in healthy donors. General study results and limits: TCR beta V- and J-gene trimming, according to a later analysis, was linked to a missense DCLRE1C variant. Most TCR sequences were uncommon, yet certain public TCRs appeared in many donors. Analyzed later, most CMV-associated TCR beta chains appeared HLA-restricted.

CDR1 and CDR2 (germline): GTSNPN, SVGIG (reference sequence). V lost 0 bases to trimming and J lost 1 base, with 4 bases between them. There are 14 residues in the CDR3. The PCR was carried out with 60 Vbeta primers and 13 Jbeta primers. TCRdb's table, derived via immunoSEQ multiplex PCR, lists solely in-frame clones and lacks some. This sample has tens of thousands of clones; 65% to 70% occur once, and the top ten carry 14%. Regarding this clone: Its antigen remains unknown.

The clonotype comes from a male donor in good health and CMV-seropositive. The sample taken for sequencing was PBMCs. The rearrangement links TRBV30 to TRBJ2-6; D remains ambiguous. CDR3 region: CAWSVGSGANVLTF. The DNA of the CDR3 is TGTGCCTGGAGTGTCGGTTCTGGGGCCAACGTCCTGACTTTC.